Following are 27 T cell receptor beta chains from one sample sequenced in a study of human T cells and chemical hapten exposure. Documented time point: patch test 2, 6 weeks after DPC sensitization. The treatment here: therapeutic diphenylcyclopropenone sensitization with weekly scalp DPC. TCRdb ran MiXCR on the RACE reads and lists one entry per CDR3 protein. The sample has nearly 95,000 distinct CDR3 sequences; 8% to 13% are singletons. The sequencing used whole blood, collected in connection with sensitization to the hapten diphenylcyclopropenone (DPC). The source of these receptors is a man aged 40-49 years with alopecia areata. Some clones in this sample may be carry-over from other donors' samples.

The CDR3 sequence: CASSLGTSGRQVQYV. CDR3 DNA: TGTGCCAGCAGCCTGGGGACTAGCGGGAGACAGGTGCAGTACGTC. The V gene is TRBV6-6, the J gene TRBJ2-7; 14 bases map to TRBD2. This CDR3 has 15 residues. V gave up 6 bases and J gave up 9 bases; unmatched junction bases: 10. Looked up from germline, CDR1 is MNHNY and CDR2 is SVGAGI (reference sequence).

This clonotype was seen a few times. J is TRBJ1-6 and V is TRBV7-2; D possibly corresponds to TRBD1 (6 bases). The CDR3 spans 14 residues. V lost 9 bases and J 10 bases, leaving 19 bases between the germline ends. Germline lookup yields CDR1 SGHTA and CDR2 FQGNSA. The CDR3 nucleotides read TGTGCCAGTTCTTCTGAACAGGGTAGCTCACCCCTCCACTTT. It encodes CASSSEQGSSPLHF.

This clonotype occurred a few times. This chain joins TRBV2 and TRBJ1-4, with 9 bases that match TRBD1. Germline CDR1 reads SNHLY; CDR2 reads FYNNEI. CDR3 size: 15 residues. J gave up 7 bases and V 7 bases, and 10 bases lay outside the gene matches. Here the CDR3 DNA reads TGTGCCAGCAAGACCACAGGGGGCGTGGGTGAAAAACTGTTTTTT. This gives the protein CASKTTGGVGEKLFF.

This clonotype was observed many times. The chain employs TRBV11-2 and TRBJ1-6; 7 positions agree with TRBD1. Germline CDR1 is SGHAT and CDR2 is FQNNGV. V dropped 1 base and J dropped 7; count of bases not matched to a gene: 13. The CDR3 length is 18 residues. The CDR3 region is CASSLVFPGTVGNSPLHF. The CDR3, as DNA: TGTGCCAGCAGCTTAGTCTTCCCCGGGACAGTGGGGAATTCACCCCTCCACTTT.

This clonotype was seen more than once but under ten times. V usage is TRBV6-2 or TRBV6-3 and J usage is TRBJ2-1, with D possibly TRBD2 on 6 matching bases. The germline gives CDR1 MNHEY, CDR2 SVGEGT. CDR3 length equals 16 residues. V dropped 1 base and J dropped 10 bases, with 20 bases sitting between them. The DNA for the CDR3 is TGTGCCAGCAGTTACTGGGACCGGGACTCTACAATGGAGCAGTTCTTC. Translation gives CASSYWDRDSTMEQFF.

V and J are TRBV6-5 and TRBJ1-1; 7 nucleotides agree with TRBD1. CDR1 and CDR2 from the germline V gene are MNHEY and SVGAGI. V dropped 6 bases and J dropped 3; count of bases not matched to a gene: 10. The CDR3 is 15 amino acids. The CDR3 loop is CASRQYRGGYTEAFF. The CDR3, as DNA: TGTGCCAGCAGGCAATACAGGGGCGGGTACACTGAAGCTTTCTTT.

V and J are TRBV29-1 and TRBJ2-7; 11 bases agree with TRBD1. Trimming cost V 2 bases and J 4 bases; bases outside gene matches: 4. The CDR3 has 14 residues. The germline V gene encodes CDR1 SQVTM and CDR2 ANQGSEA. The CDR3 DNA sequence: TGCAGCGTTGAAACCGGGACAGGGGGTTACGAGCAGTACTTC. Translating it yields CSVETGTGGYEQYF.

The chain combines TRBV14 with TRBJ1-3, with a tentative D call TRBD1 (6 bases). CDR1 and CDR2 from the germline V gene are SGHDN and FVKESK. V was pared by 0 bases and J by 4 bases, with 16 bases between. There are 17 residues in the CDR3. The CDR3 loop reads CASSQDVGGLTGNTIYF. CDR3 coding DNA: TGTGCCAGCAGCCAAGACGTCGGGGGGCTCACCGGAAACACCATATATTTT.

V and J are TRBV28 and TRBJ1-5; TRBD1 might be the D (5 bases). The germline gives CDR1 MDHEN, CDR2 SYDVKM. The CDR3 consists of 15 residues. V was pared by 10 bases and J by 0 bases, with 16 bases between. The DNA of the CDR3 is TGTGCCACCGAGACCCGTGGGGGTAGCAATCAGCCCCAGCATTTT. Translation gives CATETRGGSNQPQHF.

V and J are TRBV21-1 and TRBJ2-1; no check of the table's D call, TRBD2, against the DNA was made. TRBV21-1 is a pseudogene segment. CDR3 size: 16 residues. In nucleotides, the CDR3 is TGTGCCAGCAGCTTTCAGGGACTAGCGGGAGGGCCTCGGCAGTTCTTC. It encodes CASSFQGLAGGPRQFF.

This clonotype was seen a few times. This may be a read error: a much more frequent sequence differs by one nucleotide. The genes are TRBV27 and TRBJ1-5; D unresolved. CDR1 and CDR2 (germline): MNHEY, SMNVEV (reference sequence). V dropped 1 base and J dropped 2 bases, with 3 bases sitting between them. The CDR3 spans 13 residues. CDR3 in DNA: TGTGCCAGCAGTTTATTGGGCAATCAGCCCCAGCATTTT. Translated: CASSLLGNQPQHF.

This chain joins TRBV6-2 or TRBV6-3 and TRBJ2-7, with 15 bases lining up with TRBD2. V lost 5 bases and J lost 2; bases outside the gene matches: 7. This CDR3 has 17 amino acids. Germline-derived CDR1 and CDR2 are MNHEY and SVGEGT. The CDR3 bases are TGTGCCAGCAGTGTCGGGACTAGCGGGAGGCACGCCTACGAGCAGTACTTC. Protein: CASSVGTSGRHAYEQYF.

Ten or more counts support this clonotype. The J gene is TRBJ1-5, the V gene TRBV7-2, with unresolved D. V shed 5 bases and J shed 4 bases, with 6 bases lying between them. Germline V lookup: CDR1 SGHTA, CDR2 FQGNSA. CDR3 length: 12 residues. The CDR3 coding sequence is TGTGCCAGCAGCAGGACGAATCAGCCCCAGCATTTT. Amino acid sequence: CASSRTNQPQHF.

This clonotype was observed a few times. The chain recombines TRBV20-1 with TRBJ2-3; possibly TRBD1 for D (7 bases). The CDR3 extends over 17 amino acids. CDR1 and CDR2 from the germline V gene are DFQATT and SNEGSKA (reference sequence). V dropped 1 base and J dropped 0 bases, with 17 bases sitting between them. In nucleotides, the CDR3 is TGCAGTGCTAGAGTAGGGTGGAGGGGGCTTAGCACAGATACGCAGTATTTT. Amino acid sequence: CSARVGWRGLSTDTQYF.

V usage is TRBV11-1 and J usage is TRBJ2-1; possibly TRBD2 for D (5 bases). The length of the CDR3 is 13 residues. The germline CDR1 and CDR2 sequences are SGHAT and FQDESV (reference sequence). V dropped 5 bases and J dropped 5 bases, with 10 bases sitting between them. The CDR3 sequence is CASSPREDNEQFF. In nucleotides, the CDR3 is TGTGCCAGCAGCCCCCGGGAAGACAATGAGCAGTTCTTC.

This clonotype came up many times. The rearrangement links TRBV6-6 to TRBJ2-3; possibly TRBD2 for D (6 bases). CDR3 length: 16 residues. The ends were cut back, 8 bases at V and 1 base at J, with 19 bases in the middle. Germline CDR1 and CDR2: MNHNY and SVGAGI (reference sequence). CDR3 amino acids: CASSHGASARTDTQYF. DNA of the CDR3: TGTGCCAGCTCTCACGGGGCTAGCGCACGCACAGATACGCAGTATTTT.

The J gene is TRBJ1-2, the V gene TRBV6-5; unclear D gene. The CDR3 contains 14 residues. The germline CDR1 and CDR2 sequences are MNHEY and SVGAGI. Trimming removed 11 bases at V and 3 bases at J, with 19 bases between. The CDR3 DNA reads as TGTGCCGTCCAGTCCCGGAGTCCGGACTATGGCTACACCTTC. It encodes CAVQSRSPDYGYTF.

On this clonotype itself: Given a much more abundant clone one base away, this may be a read error. The J gene is TRBJ1-4, the V gene TRBV5-1; D is unclear. From germline, CDR1 is SGHRS and CDR2 YFSETQ. The CDR3 runs 15 residues. The CDR3 DNA is TGCGCCAGCAGCCGTGGTGTGGCAACTAATGAAAAACTGTCTTTT. Protein sequence: CASSRGVATNEKLSF.

The chain carries TRBV7-2 and TRBJ2-1, with 7 bases lining up with TRBD1. Trimming at V came to 5 bases and at J to 4 bases, leaving 5 bases not matched to a gene. From germline, CDR1 is SGHTA and CDR2 FQGNSA. CDR3 size: 14 residues. CDR3: CASSQLTGYNEQFF. The DNA of the CDR3 is TGTGCCAGCAGCCAGCTGACAGGGTACAATGAGCAGTTCTTC.

In this sample, this clonotype turned up a few times. V usage is TRBV6-2 or TRBV6-3 and J usage is TRBJ1-1, with D hard to call. The CDR3 totals 16 residues. Trimming left V 7 bases short and J 0 bases short, with 18 bases between. Germline lookup yields CDR1 MNHEY and CDR2 SVGEGT. The CDR3 loop is CASTLRLRRMNTEAFF. In DNA form, the CDR3 reads TGTGCCAGCACCCTTAGACTTAGGAGGATGAACACTGAAGCTTTCTTT.

This clonotype was seen a few times. This chain links TRBV6-5 with TRBJ1-6, with D uncertain. The CDR3 sequence is 13 residues long. Deletions cut 8 bases from V and 14 bases from J, with 19 bases between. Per germline, CDR1 MNHEY and CDR2 SVGAGI. DNA of the CDR3: TGTGCCAGCGGACGGTCGGGGATCGAGACCCTCCACTTT. Translating it yields CASGRSGIETLHF.

This clonotype was detected ten times or more. The chain is built from TRBV27 and TRBJ1-1; unclear D gene. This CDR3 spans 14 amino acids. Germline V gene data show CDR1 as MNHEY and CDR2 as SMNVEV (reference sequence). V was clipped by 3 bases and J by 0 bases, with 8 bases between them. The CDR3 protein is CASSLRAVNTEAFF. The CDR3 DNA reads TGTGCCAGCAGTTTGAGGGCAGTGAACACTGAAGCTTTCTTT.

The chain is built from TRBV12-3 or TRBV12-4 and TRBJ1-2; D unclear. This CDR3 spans 13 amino acids. V was shortened by 3 bases and J by 1 base, with 6 bases between the two germline ends. The CDR3: CASSLGINYGYTF. Written as DNA, the CDR3 is TGTGCCAGCAGTTTGGGCATTAACTATGGCTACACCTTC.

Only one count was recorded for this clonotype. The chain couples TRBV29-1 to TRBJ2-3; D is perhaps TRBD1 (6 bases). V was cut by 6 bases and J by 6 bases, with 22 bases left in between. CDR1 and CDR2 from the germline V gene are SQVTM and ANQGSEA. CDR3 size: 15 residues. CDR3 amino acids: CSVSIPGQTGDTQYF. In DNA, the CDR3 is TGCAGCGTGTCGATTCCGGGACAAACGGGGGATACGCAGTATTTT.

This clonotype came up many times. The chain is built from TRBV18 and TRBJ1-4; possibly TRBD1 for D (5 bases). The CDR3 totals 13 residues. Trimming removed 3 bases at V and 6 bases at J, with 8 bases between. The germline V gene has CDR1 KGHSH and CDR2 LQKENI. The CDR3 sequence: CASSPDMDEKLFF. The CDR3 coding sequence is TGTGCCAGCTCACCGGACATGGATGAAAAACTGTTTTTT.

This clonotype came up a few times. CDR3 DNA: TGTGCCAGCAGAACTCCCGTCCCGGGGCGCAATCAGCCCCAGCATTTT. Translated, it gives CASRTPVPGRNQPQHF. The J gene is TRBJ1-5, the V gene TRBV6-1, with D possibly being TRBD1 (5 bases). The germline V gene has CDR1 MNHNS and CDR2 SASEGT. The CDR3 has 16 amino acids. V gave up 6 bases and J gave up 2 bases, with 17 bases separating them.

This clonotype came up a few times. V and J are TRBV29-1 and TRBJ2-7; 7 bases are shared with TRBD2. J was trimmed by 7 bases and V by 4 bases; bases with no gene match: 10. Per germline, CDR1 SQVTM and CDR2 ANQGSEA. The CDR3 runs 13 residues. CDR3 sequence (DNA): TGCAGCGTTGGCGGGAGAGGAGAGGGGGAGCAGTACTTC. It yields the protein CSVGGRGEGEQYF.